The 24 T cell receptor beta chains in this list originate from one sample, sequenced in a study of T cells in Graves' hyperthyroidism and ophthalmopathy. RNA transcripts provided the source from which TCR beta CDR3 regions were amplified. The HTBI primer set was used in a first-round RT-PCR of the TCR CDR3. One entry per CDR3 protein results from TCRdb running MiXCR on the multiplex PCR reads. The table includes hundreds of thousands of distinct CDR3 sequences, 14% detected once. The specimen was blood. The receptors stem from a woman under 30 with Graves' hyperthyroidism.

V is TRBV28 and J is TRBJ2-3, with D possibly TRBD2 on 6 matching bases. CDR3 length: 16 residues. The germline V gene has CDR1 MDHEN and CDR2 SYDVKM. Trimming shortened V by 4 bases and J by 1 base, and 15 bases separated the two germline ends. Here the CDR3 reads CASSSQEGWGTDTQYF. Here the CDR3 DNA reads TGTGCCAGCAGTTCCCAGGAGGGATGGGGCACAGATACGCAGTATTTT.

The chain carries TRBV28 and TRBJ2-1; D gene unclear. The CDR3 runs 13 residues. V was trimmed by 7 bases and J by 2 bases, leaving 9 bases between them. Germline CDR1 and CDR2: MDHEN and SYDVKM. The chain's CDR3 is CASNKGTYNEQFF. CDR3 nucleotides: TGTGCCAGCAATAAAGGGACCTACAATGAGCAGTTCTTC.

J is TRBJ2-7 and V is TRBV4-1, with D tentatively TRBD1 (5 bases). There are 14 residues in the CDR3. Germline lookup yields CDR1 MGHRA and CDR2 YSYEKL. Trimming took off 0 bases at V and 8 bases at J, with 14 bases between the two ends. CDR3 nucleotide sequence: TGCGCCAGCAGCCAAGATAGGGCAGGGTATAAGCAGTACTTC. It specifies CASSQDRAGYKQYF.

This clonotype was seen a few times. This sequence joins TRBV19 and TRBJ2-5; 9 nucleotides line up with TRBD1. Trimming cost V 5 bases and J 4 bases; bases outside gene matches: 8. CDR1 is LNHDA, CDR2 SQIVND, per germline (reference sequence). This CDR3 comprises 15 residues. The CDR3: CASSVSGQGRETQYF. The CDR3, as DNA: TGTGCCAGTAGTGTCTCGGGACAGGGTAGAGAGACCCAGTACTTC.

This clonotype was counted many times. The gene calls are TRBV28 and TRBJ2-7; no definite D call. The CDR3 totals 15 residues. Germline V CDR1 and CDR2: MDHEN, SYDVKM. V dropped 6 bases and J dropped 1 base, with 16 bases sitting between them. The CDR3 loop is CASSTASADSYEQYF. CDR3 DNA sequence: TGTGCCAGCAGCACCGCCAGCGCAGATTCCTACGAGCAGTACTTC.

The chain uses TRBV11-2 and TRBJ2-4; 11 nucleotides match TRBD2. V trimming: 5 bases; J trimming: 0 bases; junction bases outside the gene matches: 15. The CDR3 is 20 amino acids. The V gene's germline CDR1 is SGHAT and CDR2 FQNNGV. The CDR3 DNA reads as TGTGCCAGCAGCCCAACTAGCGGGAGAGGGGGGGGACTAGCCAAAAACATTCAGTACTTC. It yields the protein CASSPTSGRGGGLAKNIQYF.

This chain joins TRBV7-9 and TRBJ1-5, with D hard to call. The CDR3 runs 16 residues. Germline CDR1 SEHNR, CDR2 FQNEAQ (reference sequence). V lost 2 bases and J 4 bases, leaving 15 bases between the germline ends. CDR3 DNA: TGTGCCAGCAGCTTATTTGTGCTGGGAGAGAATCAGCCCCAGCATTTT. As protein: CASSLFVLGENQPQHF. Supplemented by reference TRBV7-9 and TRBJ1-5, the full variable domain reads DTGVSQNPRHKITKRGQNVTFRCDPISEHNRLYWYRQTLGQGPEFLTYFQNEAQLEKSRLLSDRFSAERPKGSFSTLEIQRTEQGDSAMYLCASSLFVLGENQPQHFGDGTRLSIL.

The J gene is TRBJ2-1, the V gene TRBV28, with 7 bases fitting TRBD2. The CDR3 runs to 20 residues. V lost 4 bases, J lost 15 bases, and 33 bases stayed unmatched. The V gene's germline CDR1 is MDHEN and CDR2 SYDVKM. CDR3 amino acids: CASSSLLAPQFTTPVSLLFF. The CDR3 DNA reads as TGTGCCAGCAGTTCCCTACTAGCGCCCCAATTTACCACTCCTGTGTCGTTGCTGTTCTTC.

About this clonotype: With a much larger clone just one base away, this may be a read error. J is TRBJ1-2 and V is TRBV5-6; D is ambiguous. In germline, CDR1 is SGHDT, CDR2 YYEEEE. The CDR3 contains 14 residues. CDR3 nucleotide sequence: TGTGCCAACAGCATCCCCGGGTTTAACTATGGCTACACCTTC. Translation: CANSIPGFNYGYTF.

This clonotype was recorded at least ten times. This chain joins TRBV28 and TRBJ2-5, with D uncertain. CDR3 length equals 16 residues. V shed 1 base and J shed 2 bases, with 14 bases lying between them. Germline CDR1 reads MDHEN; CDR2 reads SYDVKM. The CDR3 loop is CASSLSFVGRQETQYF. The CDR3 DNA follows: TGTGCCAGCAGTTTATCATTTGTGGGAAGGCAAGAGACCCAGTACTTC.

Note on this clonotype: One base away lies a much larger clone, so this may be a sequencing read error. The chain employs TRBV7-9 and TRBJ1-2; D call uncertain. The CDR3 has 12 amino acids. Germline V gene data show CDR1 as SEHNR and CDR2 as FQNEAQ (reference sequence). Trimming pared 8 bases from V and 8 bases from J, leaving 15 bases between. The CDR3 nucleotides read TGTGCCAGCGTCAGACTGGAGGAGGGCTACACCTTC. Translating gives CASVRLEEGYTF.

This clonotype was seen ten or more times. V and J are TRBV28 and TRBJ2-7; D is ambiguous. V dropped 2 bases and J dropped 6 bases, with 14 bases sitting between them. The CDR3 consists of 14 residues. Germline CDR1 MDHEN, CDR2 SYDVKM. In DNA form, the CDR3 reads TGTGCCAGCAGTTTAAGTTCCGTTCTTGGCGAGCAGTACTTC. Translated, it gives CASSLSSVLGEQYF.

This clonotype showed up just a few times. The CDR3 DNA follows: TGTGCCTTGAGGACTGTTCTCTACGAGCAGTACTTC. Protein product: CALRTVLYEQYF. The chain carries TRBV6-1 and TRBJ2-7; D perhaps matches TRBD2 (5 bases). CDR1 and CDR2 (germline): MNHNS, SASEGT. The CDR3 covers 12 residues. Trimming left V 11 bases short and J 3 bases short, with 14 bases between.

V usage is TRBV28 and J usage is TRBJ2-3; TRBD2 matches 10 bases. Germline values: CDR1 MDHEN, CDR2 SYDVKM. The CDR3 sequence is 16 residues long. Losses at the gene ends were 3 bases for V and 3 bases for J; bases not matched to a gene: 6. The CDR3 DNA follows: TGTGCCAGCAGTTTCCCAGCGGGAGGGGGAACAGATACGCAGTATTTT. It encodes CASSFPAGGGTDTQYF. Drawing the rest from reference TRBV28 and TRBJ2-3, the complete variable domain is DVKVTQSSRYLVKRTGEKVFLECVQDMDHENMFWYRQDPGLGLRLIYFSYDVKMKEKGDIPEGYSVSREKKERFSLILESASTNQTSMYLCASSFPAGGGTDTQYFGPGTRLTVL.

This clonotype was detected ten times or more. J is TRBJ1-3 and V is TRBV2, with D unclear. Looked up from germline, CDR1 is SNHLY and CDR2 is FYNNEI. The V end lost 2 bases, the J end lost 4 bases, and 21 bases lay between the germline ends. This CDR3 spans 18 amino acids. The CDR3 here is CASSESFYVLTKGNTIYF. The CDR3, as DNA: TGTGCCAGCAGTGAATCTTTTTATGTCCTGACAAAAGGAAACACCATATATTTT.

Ten or more counts support this clonotype. J is TRBJ2-5 and V is TRBV28, with 10 bases identical to TRBD1. J lost 5 bases, V lost 2 bases, and 5 bases had no gene match. The V gene's germline CDR1 is MDHEN and CDR2 SYDVKM. The CDR3 covers 15 residues. CDR3: CASSLGQGVIETQYF. CDR3 coding DNA: TGTGCCAGCAGTTTAGGACAGGGGGTTATCGAGACCCAGTACTTC.

This clonotype was recorded at least ten times. The V gene is TRBV6-5, the J gene TRBJ2-1, with 10 positions matching TRBD2. This CDR3 contains 17 residues. The trim removed 0 bases at V and 6 bases at J, leaving 8 bases unmatched. In germline, CDR1 is MNHEY, CDR2 SVGAGI. The chain's CDR3 is CASSYSASGRGVNEQFF. The CDR3 DNA sequence: TGTGCCAGCAGTTACTCGGCTAGCGGGAGAGGCGTCAATGAGCAGTTCTTC.

The table lists this clonotype with a few counts. The V gene is TRBV29-1, the J gene TRBJ1-1; 8 nucleotides line up with TRBD1. V shed 8 bases, J shed 1 base, and the junction held 6 bases outside the gene matches. This CDR3 spans 13 amino acids. Germline V CDR1 and CDR2: SQVTM, ANQGSEA. CDR3 nucleotide sequence: TGCAGCATGATAGGACAGGGGAACACTGAAGCTTTCTTT. It specifies CSMIGQGNTEAFF.

This clonotype turned up a few times. This sequence joins TRBV12-3 or TRBV12-4 and TRBJ2-7; D might be TRBD1 (5 bases). The CDR3 runs 15 residues. Trimming took 2 bases from V and 1 from J, leaving 12 bases between them. In DNA form, the CDR3 reads TGTGCCAGCAGTTTAAGGGGTCCGACGTCCTACGAGCAGTACTTC. Amino acid sequence: CASSLRGPTSYEQYF.

There are many counts of this clonotype. The chain has TRBV27 and TRBJ2-6; D is undetermined. Looked up from germline, CDR1 is MNHEY and CDR2 is SMNVEV (reference sequence). The CDR3 spans 15 residues. V gave up 2 bases and J gave up 1 base, with 6 bases separating them. The CDR3 region has the DNA TGTGCCAGCAGTTTAATGGGGTCTGGGGCCAACGTCCTGACTTTC. It encodes CASSLMGSGANVLTF.

This clonotype turned up a few times. As DNA, the CDR3 is TGTGCCAGCAGCTCGGGGGGGACAGGTTGGGGAGGTTATTTTGGCACTGAAGCTTTCTTT. Translating gives CASSSGGTGWGGYFGTEAFF. This chain links TRBV7-9 with TRBJ1-1; TRBD1 agrees at 8 bases. The CDR3 extends over 20 amino acids. The trim removed 4 bases at V and 4 bases at J, leaving 23 bases unmatched. Germline loops: CDR1 SEHNR, CDR2 FQNEAQ (reference sequence). Filled out from reference TRBV7-9 and TRBJ1-1, the complete variable domain reads DTGVSQNPRHKITKRGQNVTFRCDPISEHNRLYWYRQTLGQGPEFLTYFQNEAQLEKSRLLSDRFSAERPKGSFSTLEIQRTEQGDSAMYLCASSSGGTGWGGYFGTEAFFGQGTRLTVV.

The chain employs TRBV5-4 and TRBJ2-1; tentative D call: TRBD2 (6 bases). Trimming cost V 4 bases and J 5 bases, with 13 bases left between them. CDR3 length: 14 amino acids. From germline, CDR1 is SGHNT and CDR2 YYREEE (reference sequence). The CDR3 is CASSPRGGNNEQFF. DNA for the CDR3: TGTGCCAGCAGCCCGCGGGGCGGGAACAATGAGCAGTTCTTC.

In regard to this clonotype: This clone may be a read error of a much larger clone one base away. The rearrangement joins TRBV6-2 or TRBV6-3 to TRBJ2-5, with TRBD2 as a possible D gene (5 bases). Germline-derived CDR1 and CDR2 are MNHEY and SVGEGT. This CDR3 region has 13 residues. The CDR3 loop is CASSPTRLETRYF. CDR3 sequence (DNA): TGTGCCAGCAGTCCCACTAGACTGGAGACCCGGTACTTC.

This clonotype has ten or more counts. The CDR3 sequence: CASQNHGGTGELFF. CDR3 in DNA: TGTGCCAGCCAAAACCACGGCGGCACCGGGGAGCTGTTTTTT. The chain carries TRBV2 and TRBJ2-2; D remains unclear. Trimming removed 8 bases at V and 4 bases at J, with 14 bases between. In germline, CDR1 is SNHLY, CDR2 FYNNEI. The CDR3 has 14 residues. The full variable domain, completed using reference TRBV2 and TRBJ2-2, is EPEVTQTPSHQVTQMGQEVILRCVPISNHLYFYWYRQILGQKVEFLVSFYNNEISEKSEIFDDQFSVERPDGSNFTLKIRSTKLEDSAMYFCASQNHGGTGELFFGEGSRLTVL.